The next 6 T cell receptor beta chains were all read from a single sample in a study of T cell repertoires in cytomegalovirus infection. TCRdb itself ran the reads through MiXCR, one entry per CDR3 protein. The profile shows approximately 250,000 distinct CDR3 sequences, approximately 9% of them singletons. Material: PBMCs. These receptors were obtained from a human donor in good health (CMV status not recorded). Some clones in this sample may be carry-over from other donors' samples.

This clonotype was seen only a few times. The chain combines TRBV20-1 with TRBJ1-4, with D hard to call. With 4 bases removed from V and 4 bases from J, the gap between germline ends came to 7 bases. The CDR3 has 12 residues. Germline V gene sequence: CDR1 DFQATT, CDR2 SNEGSKA (reference sequence). The CDR3 reads CSATQFNEKLFF. CDR3 in DNA: TGCAGTGCTACTCAGTTTAATGAAAAACTGTTTTTT.

This clonotype was counted many times. This rearrangement joins TRBV7-2 to TRBJ1-2; D is unclear. The CDR3 is 12 amino acids. The V and J ends lost 7 bases and 5 bases respectively, with 11 bases between them. CDR1 is SGHTA and CDR2 is FQGNSA in the germline V gene. The CDR3 bases are TGTGCCAGCAACCCTACGGTTTATGGCTACACCTTC. Its translation: CASNPTVYGYTF.

This clonotype was detected many times. This chain links TRBV20-1 with TRBJ1-5; D gene ambiguous. Germline CDR1 and CDR2: DFQATT and SNEGSKA (reference sequence). V was trimmed by 3 bases and J by 13 bases, leaving 13 bases between them. The CDR3 totals 11 residues. The CDR3 nucleotides are TGCAGTGCTAGCCCCACTTCAACACAGCATTTT. The encoded protein is CSASPTSTQHF.

At least ten counts were recorded for this clonotype. This CDR3 reads CASSLDLTGSGNTIYF. CDR3 in DNA: TGTGCCAGCAGCTTAGATTTGACGGGGTCTGGAAACACCATATATTTT. This chain joins TRBV7-6 and TRBJ1-3, with D unclear. The V end lost 1 base, the J end lost 1 base, and 11 bases lay between the germline ends. The CDR3 loop spans 16 amino acids. Germline-derived CDR1 and CDR2 are SGHVS and FNYEAQ.

The gene calls are TRBV15 and TRBJ1-2; no clear D. In germline, CDR1 is LNHNV, CDR2 YYDKDF (reference sequence). The CDR3 covers 14 residues. Trimming cost V 0 bases and J 8 bases, with 13 bases left between them. The CDR3 is CATSRDMVVDGYTF. The CDR3 DNA reads TGTGCCACCAGCAGAGATATGGTAGTCGACGGCTACACCTTC.

The chain recombines TRBV25-1 with TRBJ1-1, with D unresolved. Germline CDR1 MGHDK, CDR2 SYGVNS. V shed 1 base and J shed 2 bases, with 14 bases lying between them. CDR3 size: 16 residues. CDR3 sequence (DNA): TGTGCCAGCAGTGAATTGACGGGGTCCTCAAACACTGAAGCTTTCTTT. Translation gives CASSELTGSSNTEAFF.